Each of the 17 T cell receptor beta chains below was sequenced from the same sample in a study of blood T cell repertoires in COVID-19. Only in-frame clones appear in the TCRdb table, and some are missing; sequencing was by immunoSEQ multiplex PCR. The data show approximately 340,000 clones, over 80% seen once. Sequenced sample: peripheral blood. The receptor source for this set is a man younger than 45 with COVID-19, enrolled during active disease.

J is TRBJ1-3 and V is TRBV6-5; D perhaps matches TRBD1 (5 bases). Per germline, CDR1 MNHEY and CDR2 SVGAGI. The CDR3 has 14 residues. Trimming took 6 bases from V and 2 from J, leaving 11 bases between them. CDR3: CASRGGVPGNTIYF. In DNA form, the CDR3 reads TGTGCCAGCAGGGGAGGGGTTCCTGGAAACACCATATATTTT.

The chain carries TRBV12-5 and TRBJ2-3; D ambiguous. Germline V gene data show CDR1 as LGHNT and CDR2 as FRNRAP. Trimming pared 2 bases from V and 4 bases from J, leaving 4 bases between. The CDR3 extends over 12 amino acids. The DNA of the CDR3 is TGTGCTAGTGGTTTGTATCCAGATACGCAGTATTTT. This encodes CASGLYPDTQYF.

This clone was seen more than once but under ten times. This chain uses TRBV2 with TRBJ1-2; TRBD1 matches 7 bases. CDR1 and CDR2 from the germline V gene are SNHLY and FYNNEI. V lost 7 bases and J lost 7; bases outside the gene matches: 15. This CDR3 region has 15 residues. The CDR3 is CASNPTDRTVGGYTF. CDR3 DNA sequence: TGTGCCAGCAACCCCACGGACAGGACGGTTGGTGGCTACACCTTC.

The J gene is TRBJ1-5, the V gene TRBV19; 8 bases align to TRBD1. The CDR3 contains 14 residues. V shed 6 bases, J shed 5 bases, and the junction held 6 bases outside the gene matches. The germline V gene encodes CDR1 LNHDA and CDR2 SQIVND (reference sequence). This CDR3 is CASRGQGAHQPQHF. In DNA form, the CDR3 reads TGTGCCAGTAGGGGCCAGGGGGCCCATCAGCCCCAGCATTTT.

The chain joins TRBV19 to TRBJ1-2; possible D gene TRBD1, 5 bases. Trimming took off 2 bases at V and 8 bases at J, with 15 bases between the two ends. This CDR3 contains 14 residues. Germline V gene sequence: CDR1 LNHDA, CDR2 SQIVND (reference sequence). The CDR3 protein is CASSISQGLWGYTF. The CDR3 nucleotides read TGTGCCAGTAGTATATCCCAGGGCCTATGGGGCTACACCTTC.

This clone has just one count. This sequence joins TRBV4-1 and TRBJ2-5; 11 bases align to TRBD2. The trim removed 1 base at V and 5 bases at J, leaving 12 bases unmatched. The length of the CDR3 is 18 residues. Germline assignment: CDR1 MGHRA and CDR2 YSYEKL. This CDR3 is CASSQGSAGLAGGETQYF. The DNA for the CDR3 is TGCGCCAGCAGCCAAGGATCAGCCGGGCTAGCGGGGGGCGAGACCCAGTACTTC.

This clone has only one observation. V gene TRBV7-9 combines with J gene TRBJ2-5, with TRBD2 identical over 7 bases. V was pared by 3 bases and J by 1 base, with 8 bases of the junction left unmatched. The CDR3 covers 16 residues. The germline CDR1 and CDR2 sequences are SEHNR and FQNEAQ (reference sequence). CDR3 nucleotides: TGTGCCAGCAGCTTGCCGGGGAGCGGGGCCCAAGAGACCCAGTACTTC. This encodes CASSLPGSGAQETQYF.

The DNA of the CDR3 is TGTGCCAGCAGCTTAGCGACTAGCGGAGGGGGAGAGACCCAGTACTTC. It is translated as CASSLATSGGGETQYF. This rearrangement joins TRBV7-2 to TRBJ2-5, with 9 bases identical to TRBD2. Germline CDR1 is SGHTA and CDR2 is FQGNSA. V lost 0 bases to trimming and J lost 4 bases; unmatched junction nucleotides: 6. The CDR3 has 16 amino acids. The whole variable domain, filled in from reference TRBV7-2 and TRBJ2-5, reads GAGVSQSPSNKVTEKGKDVELRCDPISGHTALYWYRQSLGQGLEFLIYFQGNSAPDKSGLPSDRFSAERTGGSVSTLTIQRTQQEDSAVYLCASSLATSGGGETQYFGPGTRLLVL.

V gene TRBV9 combines with J gene TRBJ2-7; TRBD1 agrees at 7 bases. CDR3 length: 14 amino acids. Per the germline V gene, CDR1 is SGDLS and CDR2 is YYNGEE. V lost 3 bases and J lost 3; bases outside the gene matches: 6. As DNA, the CDR3 is TGTGCCAGCAGCGCTGGACAGGCGGGCTACGAGCAGTACTTC. Translation: CASSAGQAGYEQYF. The complete variable domain, with remaining parts taken from reference TRBV9 and TRBJ2-7, reads DSGVTQTPKHLITATGQRVTLRCSPRSGDLSVYWYQQSLDQGLQFLIQYYNGEERAKGNILERFSAQQFPDLHSELNLSSLELGDSALYFCASSAGQAGYEQYFGPGTRLTVT.

This clone was counted once. V is TRBV19 and J is TRBJ2-1, with 10 nucleotides matching TRBD1. Per germline, CDR1 LNHDA and CDR2 SQIVND (reference sequence). This CDR3 is built from 14 residues. The J segment lost 8 bases and the V segment lost 8 bases, leaving 9 bases of the junction unmatched. CDR3 nucleotides: TGTGCCAGTTCTCACGGGACAGGGGTCTATGAGCAGTTCTTC. This translates into CASSHGTGVYEQFF.

This chain connects TRBV6-5 to TRBJ2-1; TRBD2 matches 8 bases. The CDR3 covers 16 residues. With 4 bases clipped from V and 5 bases from J, the junction kept 10 bases outside the gene matches. The germline V gene has CDR1 MNHEY and CDR2 SVGAGI. CDR3 protein: CASSLRRGGRDNEQFF. CDR3 nucleotide sequence: TGTGCCAGCAGTTTGCGTCGGGGGGGCCGGGACAATGAGCAGTTCTTC.

The chain links TRBV5-1 to TRBJ2-3; a possible D gene is TRBD2 (5 bases). Per germline, CDR1 SGHRS and CDR2 YFSETQ. The CDR3 is made up of 15 amino acids. V dropped 2 bases and J dropped 4 bases, with 14 bases sitting between them. For the CDR3, the DNA is TGCGCCAGCAGCTTTGGAGCTAGCATCCCAGATACGCAGTATTTT. It specifies CASSFGASIPDTQYF.

The V call is TRBV7-2, the J call TRBJ2-7; TRBD2 matches at 7 bases. Looked up from germline, CDR1 is SGHTA and CDR2 is FQGNSA. The CDR3 covers 14 residues. Trimming took 6 bases from V and 3 from J; bases not matched to a gene: 8. Here the CDR3 reads CASSQLAAYYEQYF. In DNA, the CDR3 is TGTGCCAGCAGTCAGCTAGCGGCCTACTACGAGCAGTACTTC.

The chain is built from TRBV6-5 and TRBJ1-4, with TRBD1 matching over 8 bases. After removal of 6 bases from V and 8 bases from J, the junction contained 8 bases not matched to a gene. The CDR3 contains 14 residues. The germline V gene has CDR1 MNHEY and CDR2 SVGAGI. The CDR3 DNA reads as TGTGCCAGCAGCCATACAGGGGGAGGCGAAAAACTGTTTTTT. Protein product: CASSHTGGGEKLFF.

The rearrangement joins TRBV6-2 or TRBV6-3 to TRBJ1-1; D may be TRBD1 (5 bases). The CDR3 is made up of 14 amino acids. Germline CDR1 reads MNHEY; CDR2 reads SVGEGT. Trimming shortened V by 6 bases and J by 9 bases, and 20 bases separated the two germline ends. The CDR3, as DNA: TGTGCCAGCAGCCATGCGGGGGGAAACAGGAAAGCTTTCTTT. Protein sequence: CASSHAGGNRKAFF.

This chain uses TRBV5-6 with TRBJ1-2; D gene unclear. Germline V gene lookup returns CDR1 SGHDT and CDR2 YYEEEE. The CDR3 runs 15 residues. V was shortened by 0 bases and J by 0 bases, with 9 bases between the two germline ends. CDR3 in DNA: TGTGCCAGCAGCTTGGCGTCCAGGCCTAACTATGGCTACACCTTC. Its translation is CASSLASRPNYGYTF.

The J gene is TRBJ2-5, the V gene TRBV29-1, with 9 bases matching TRBD2. From germline, CDR1 is SQVTM and CDR2 ANQGSEA. V shed 3 bases, J shed 5 bases, and the junction held 7 bases outside the gene matches. The CDR3 contains 14 residues. In nucleotides, the CDR3 is TGCAGCGTTGATAGCCTAGCGGGGAGGGAGACCCAGTACTTC. Its protein is CSVDSLAGRETQYF.